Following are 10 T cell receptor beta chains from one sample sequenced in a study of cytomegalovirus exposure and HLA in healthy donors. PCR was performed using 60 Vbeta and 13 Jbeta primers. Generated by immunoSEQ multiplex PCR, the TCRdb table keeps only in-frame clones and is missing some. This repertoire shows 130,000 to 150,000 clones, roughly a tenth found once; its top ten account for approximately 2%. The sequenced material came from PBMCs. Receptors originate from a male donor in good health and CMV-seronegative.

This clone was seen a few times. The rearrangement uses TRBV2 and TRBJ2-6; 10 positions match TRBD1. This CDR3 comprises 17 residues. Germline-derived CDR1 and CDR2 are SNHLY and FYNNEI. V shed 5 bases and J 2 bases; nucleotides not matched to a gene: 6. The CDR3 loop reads CASSRTGGEAGANVLTF. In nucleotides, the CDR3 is TGTGCCAGCAGTAGGACAGGGGGTGAAGCTGGGGCCAACGTCCTGACTTTC.

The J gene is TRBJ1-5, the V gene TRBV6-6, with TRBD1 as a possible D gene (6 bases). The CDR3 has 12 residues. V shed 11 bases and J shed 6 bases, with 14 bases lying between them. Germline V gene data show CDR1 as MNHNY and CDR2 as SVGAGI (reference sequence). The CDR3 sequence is CAGRQVGQPQHF. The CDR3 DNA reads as TGTGCCGGACGACAGGTCGGTCAGCCCCAGCATTTT.

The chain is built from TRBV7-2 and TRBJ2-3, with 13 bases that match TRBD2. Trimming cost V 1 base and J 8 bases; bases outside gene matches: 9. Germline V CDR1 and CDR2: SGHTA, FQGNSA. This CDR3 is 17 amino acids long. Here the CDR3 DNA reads TGTGCCAGCAGCTTAGGACTAGCGGGGGGCGCTAATCCTACGCAGTATTTT. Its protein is CASSLGLAGGANPTQYF. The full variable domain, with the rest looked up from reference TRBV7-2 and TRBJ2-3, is GAGVSQSPSNKVTEKGKDVELRCDPISGHTALYWYRQSLGQGLEFLIYFQGNSAPDKSGLPSDRFSAERTGGSVSTLTIQRTQQEDSAVYLCASSLGLAGGANPTQYFGPGTRLTVL.

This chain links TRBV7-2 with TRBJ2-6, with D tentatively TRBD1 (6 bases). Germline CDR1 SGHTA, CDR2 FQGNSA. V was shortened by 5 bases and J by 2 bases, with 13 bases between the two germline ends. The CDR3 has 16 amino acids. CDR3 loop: CASSGSTGPGANVLTF. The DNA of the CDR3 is TGTGCCAGCAGCGGCTCGACAGGCCCTGGGGCCAACGTCCTGACTTTC.

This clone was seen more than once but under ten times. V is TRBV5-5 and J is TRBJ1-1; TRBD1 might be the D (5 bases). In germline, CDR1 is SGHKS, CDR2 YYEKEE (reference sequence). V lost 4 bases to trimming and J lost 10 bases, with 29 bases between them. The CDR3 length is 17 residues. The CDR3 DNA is TGTGCCAGCAGCCCCGGGGTAAAAGCAAACGGCCGCGGGGGAGCTTTCTTT. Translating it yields CASSPGVKANGRGGAFF.

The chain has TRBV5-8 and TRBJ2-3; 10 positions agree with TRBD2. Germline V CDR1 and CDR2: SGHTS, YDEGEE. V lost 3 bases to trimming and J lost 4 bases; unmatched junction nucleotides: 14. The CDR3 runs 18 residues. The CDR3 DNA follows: TGTGCCAGCAGCTCCCAGTCCGGACTAGCGGAGGGGGCAGATACGCAGTATTTT. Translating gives CASSSQSGLAEGADTQYF.

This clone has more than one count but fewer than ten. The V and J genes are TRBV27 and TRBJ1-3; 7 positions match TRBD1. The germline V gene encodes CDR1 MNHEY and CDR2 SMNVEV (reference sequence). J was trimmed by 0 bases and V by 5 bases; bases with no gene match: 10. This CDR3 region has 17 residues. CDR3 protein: CASSPRWTGLSGNTIYF. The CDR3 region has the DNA TGTGCCAGCAGTCCACGTTGGACAGGCCTCTCTGGAAACACCATATATTTT.

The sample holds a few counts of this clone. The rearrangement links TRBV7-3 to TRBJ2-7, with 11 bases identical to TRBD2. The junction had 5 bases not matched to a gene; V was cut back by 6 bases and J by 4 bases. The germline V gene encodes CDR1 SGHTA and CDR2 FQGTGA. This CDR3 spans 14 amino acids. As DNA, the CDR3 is TGTGCCAGCAGTCCTAGCGGGGGGTCATACGAGCAGTACTTC. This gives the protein CASSPSGGSYEQYF.

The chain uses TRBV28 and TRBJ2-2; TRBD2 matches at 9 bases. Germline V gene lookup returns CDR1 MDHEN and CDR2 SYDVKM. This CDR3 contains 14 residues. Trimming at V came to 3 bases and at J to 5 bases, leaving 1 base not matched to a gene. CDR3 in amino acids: CASSFSGSTGELFF. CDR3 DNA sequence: TGTGCCAGCAGTTTTAGCGGGAGTACCGGGGAGCTGTTTTTT.

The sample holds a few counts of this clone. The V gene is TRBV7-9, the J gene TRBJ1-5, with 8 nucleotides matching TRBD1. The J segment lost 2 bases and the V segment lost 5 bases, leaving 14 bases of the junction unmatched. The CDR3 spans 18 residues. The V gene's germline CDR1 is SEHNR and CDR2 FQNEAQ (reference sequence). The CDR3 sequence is CASSPDALTGGGNQPQHF. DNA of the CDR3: TGTGCCAGCAGCCCTGATGCCCTCACAGGGGGGGGCAATCAGCCCCAGCATTTT.